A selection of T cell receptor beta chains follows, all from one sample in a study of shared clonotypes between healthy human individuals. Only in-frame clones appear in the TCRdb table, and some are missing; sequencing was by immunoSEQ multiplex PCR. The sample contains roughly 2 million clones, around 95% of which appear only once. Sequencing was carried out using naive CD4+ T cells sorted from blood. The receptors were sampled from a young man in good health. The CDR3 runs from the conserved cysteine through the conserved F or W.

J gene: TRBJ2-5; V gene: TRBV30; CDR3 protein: CAWKAGETQYF
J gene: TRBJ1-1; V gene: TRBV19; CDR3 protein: CASAHGQGAEAFF
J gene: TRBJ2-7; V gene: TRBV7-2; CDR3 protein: CASSTGTPYEQYF
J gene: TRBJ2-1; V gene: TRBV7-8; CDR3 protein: CASSSDEQFF
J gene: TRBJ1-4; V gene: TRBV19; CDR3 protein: CASSTTGPPTNEKLFF
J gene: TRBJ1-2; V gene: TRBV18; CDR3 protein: CASSHRDSGIGYTF
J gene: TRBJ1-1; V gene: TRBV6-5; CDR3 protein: CASSQGDSTEAFF
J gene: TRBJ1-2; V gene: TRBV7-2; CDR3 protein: CASSLGRGDYGYTF
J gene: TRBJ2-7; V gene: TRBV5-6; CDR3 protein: CASSPGPPYEQYF
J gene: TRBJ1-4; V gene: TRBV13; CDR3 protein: CASSLGLRQTNEKLFF
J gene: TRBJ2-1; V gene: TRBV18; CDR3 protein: CASSPPSGFNEQFF
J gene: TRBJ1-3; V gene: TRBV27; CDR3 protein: CASSGTGLSGNTIYF
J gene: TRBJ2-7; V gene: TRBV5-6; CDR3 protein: CASSLLLGYEQYF
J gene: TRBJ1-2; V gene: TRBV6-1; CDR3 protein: CASRRANYGYTF
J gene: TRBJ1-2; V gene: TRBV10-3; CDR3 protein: CAISEKTGSYGYTF
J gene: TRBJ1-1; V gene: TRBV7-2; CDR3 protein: CASSSRQGAVTEAFF
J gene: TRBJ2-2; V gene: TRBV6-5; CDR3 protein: CASSRNTGELFF
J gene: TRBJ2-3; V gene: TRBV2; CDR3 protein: CAVSDRFTDTQYF
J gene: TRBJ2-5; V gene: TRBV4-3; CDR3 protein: CASSQASGSQETQYF
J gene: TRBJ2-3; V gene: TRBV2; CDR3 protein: CASTTETQGTQYF
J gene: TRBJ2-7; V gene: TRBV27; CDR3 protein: CASSAYRGKAYEQYF
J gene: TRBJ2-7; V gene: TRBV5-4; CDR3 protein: CASSLAGLGEQYF
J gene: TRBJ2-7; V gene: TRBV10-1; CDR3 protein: CASSEGSGGAYEQYF
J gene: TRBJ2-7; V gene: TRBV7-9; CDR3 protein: CASSLAISGKSYEQYF
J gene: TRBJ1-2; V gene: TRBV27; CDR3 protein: CASSLSGIGGYTF
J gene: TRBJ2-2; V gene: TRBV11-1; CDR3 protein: CASRSTSQGRYTGELFF
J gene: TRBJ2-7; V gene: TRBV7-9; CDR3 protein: CASSPKGGIPYEQYF
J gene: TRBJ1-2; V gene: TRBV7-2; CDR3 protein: CASSIESGQTNYGYTF
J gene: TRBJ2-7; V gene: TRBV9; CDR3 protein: CASSLTGQSYEQYF